This T cell receptor beta chain comes out of a study of blood T cell repertoires in COVID-19. Across the whole study: COVID-19 samples collected from the United States, Italy and Spain covered acute and convalescent phases.

Some clones are missing from TCRdb's copy, which holds only in-frame ones; the method was immunoSEQ multiplex PCR. The sample has fewer than 300,000 clones, approximately 84% seen once; the top ten hold roughly 8.6%. This clone was recorded once. This CDR3 is 14 amino acids long. Germline CDR1 reads SGHTA; CDR2 reads FQGNSA. Germline trimming cut 4 bases from V and 2 bases from J; bases unmatched to any gene: 3. Material: peripheral blood. This TCR came from a human donor in a cohort sampled during active COVID-19. The J gene is TRBJ1-2, the V gene TRBV7-2; 8 nucleotides align to TRBD1. CDR3 sequence (DNA): TGTGCCAGCAGCTCCAGGACAGGGAACTATGGCTACACCTTC. Its protein product is CASSSRTGNYGYTF.